Sequencing of this T cell receptor beta chain was carried out in a study of cytomegalovirus exposure and HLA in healthy donors. Study overall: Unique TCRs numbering some 77 million, obtained from HLA-typed donors, made up an early data release.

Germline CDR1 is MGHDK and CDR2 is SYGVNS. The ends were cut back, 2 bases at V and 0 bases at J, with 8 bases in the middle. This CDR3 contains 16 residues. PCR employed 60 Vbeta and 13 Jbeta primers. TCRdb's copy holds only in-frame clones and misses some; the assay was immunoSEQ multiplex PCR. The sample holds more than 45,000 clones, approximately 70% seen once. This clone was detected a few times. The sample consisted of PBMCs. This receptor was obtained from a woman aged 60-75 years in good health and CMV-seropositive. The genes are TRBV25-1 and TRBJ1-6, with D perhaps TRBD1 (5 bases). CDR3 amino acids: CASSERQSSYNSPLHF. The DNA for the CDR3 is TGTGCCAGCAGTGAACGACAGAGCTCCTATAATTCACCCCTCCACTTT. The variable domain in full, with the rest retrieved from reference TRBV25-1 and TRBJ1-6, is EADIYQTPRYLVIGTGKKITLECSQTMGHDKMYWYQQDPGMELHLIHYSYGVNSTEKGDLSSESTVSRIRTEHFPLTLESARPSHTSQYLCASSERQSSYNSPLHFGNGTRLTVT.